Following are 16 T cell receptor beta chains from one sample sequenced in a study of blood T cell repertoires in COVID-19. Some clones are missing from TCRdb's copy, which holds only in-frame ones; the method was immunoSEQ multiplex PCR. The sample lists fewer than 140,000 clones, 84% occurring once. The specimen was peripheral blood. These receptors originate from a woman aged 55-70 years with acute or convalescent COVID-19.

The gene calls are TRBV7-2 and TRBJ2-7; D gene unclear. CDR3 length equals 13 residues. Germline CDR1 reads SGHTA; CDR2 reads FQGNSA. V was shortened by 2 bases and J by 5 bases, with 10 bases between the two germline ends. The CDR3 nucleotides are TGTGCCAGCAGCTTACCTGAGGTGAACGAGCAGTACTTC. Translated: CASSLPEVNEQYF.

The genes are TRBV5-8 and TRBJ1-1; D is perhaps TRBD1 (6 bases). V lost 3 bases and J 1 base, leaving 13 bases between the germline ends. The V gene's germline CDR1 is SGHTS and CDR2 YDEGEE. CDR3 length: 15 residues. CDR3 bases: TGTGCCAGCAGCTGGCCGGGACACAAGAACACTGAAGCTTTCTTT. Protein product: CASSWPGHKNTEAFF.

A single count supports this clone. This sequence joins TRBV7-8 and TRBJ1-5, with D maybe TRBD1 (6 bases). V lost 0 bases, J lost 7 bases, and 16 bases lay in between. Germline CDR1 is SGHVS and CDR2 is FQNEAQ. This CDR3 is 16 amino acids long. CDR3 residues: CASSLALSGQGQPQHF. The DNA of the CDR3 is TGTGCCAGCAGCTTAGCGTTGTCAGGGCAGGGGCAGCCCCAGCATTTT. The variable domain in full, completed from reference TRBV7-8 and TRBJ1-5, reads GAGVSQSPRYKVAKRGQDVALRCDPISGHVSLFWYQQALGQGPEFLTYFQNEAQLDKSGLPSDRFFAERPEGSVSTLKIQRTQQEDSAVYLCASSLALSGQGQPQHFGDGTRLSIL.

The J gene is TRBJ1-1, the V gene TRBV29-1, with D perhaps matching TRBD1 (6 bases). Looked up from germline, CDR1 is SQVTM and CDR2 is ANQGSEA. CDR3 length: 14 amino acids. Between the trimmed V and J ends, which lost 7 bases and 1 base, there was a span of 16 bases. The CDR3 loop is CSAIKRDTNTEAFF. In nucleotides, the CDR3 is TGCAGCGCCATAAAAAGGGACACGAACACTGAAGCTTTCTTT.

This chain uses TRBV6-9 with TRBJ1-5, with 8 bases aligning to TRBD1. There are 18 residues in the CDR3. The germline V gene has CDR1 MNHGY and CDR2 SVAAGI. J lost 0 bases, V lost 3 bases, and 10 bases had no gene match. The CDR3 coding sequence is TGTGCCAGCAGTTACCCGGACAGGGTGTGGGATAGCAATCAGCCCCAGCATTTT. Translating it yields CASSYPDRVWDSNQPQHF.

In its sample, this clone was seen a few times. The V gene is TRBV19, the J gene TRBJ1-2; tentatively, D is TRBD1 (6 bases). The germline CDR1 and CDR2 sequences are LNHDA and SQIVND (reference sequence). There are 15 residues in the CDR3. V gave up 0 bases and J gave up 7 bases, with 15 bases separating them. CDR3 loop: CASSIDWNRVGGYTF. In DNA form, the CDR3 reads TGTGCCAGTAGTATAGATTGGAACAGGGTCGGTGGCTACACCTTC. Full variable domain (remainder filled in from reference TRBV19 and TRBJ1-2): DGGITQSPKYLFRKEGQNVTLSCEQNLNHDAMYWYRQDPGQGLRLIYYSQIVNDFQKGDIAEGYSVSREKKESFPLTVTSAQKNPTAFYLCASSIDWNRVGGYTFGSGTRLTVV.

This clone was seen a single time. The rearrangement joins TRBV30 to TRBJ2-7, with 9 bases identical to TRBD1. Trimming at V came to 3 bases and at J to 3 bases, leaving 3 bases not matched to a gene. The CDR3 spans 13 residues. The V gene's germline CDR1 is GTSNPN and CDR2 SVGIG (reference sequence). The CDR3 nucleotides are TGTGCCTGGAGGGGACAGGGCTACTACGAGCAGTACTTC. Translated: CAWRGQGYYEQYF.

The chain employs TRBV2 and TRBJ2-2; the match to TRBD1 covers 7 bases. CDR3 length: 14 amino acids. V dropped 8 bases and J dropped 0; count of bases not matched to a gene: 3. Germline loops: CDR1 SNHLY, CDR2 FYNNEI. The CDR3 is CASGGQTNTGELFF. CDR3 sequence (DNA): TGTGCCAGCGGGGGACAGACGAACACCGGGGAGCTGTTTTTT.

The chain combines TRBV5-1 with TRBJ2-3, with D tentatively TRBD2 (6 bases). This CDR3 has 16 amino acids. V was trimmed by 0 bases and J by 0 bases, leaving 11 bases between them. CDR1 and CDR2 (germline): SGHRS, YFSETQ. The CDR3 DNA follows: TGCGCCAGCAGCTTGGAGGGCGGGACTAGCACAGATACGCAGTATTTT. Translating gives CASSLEGGTSTDTQYF. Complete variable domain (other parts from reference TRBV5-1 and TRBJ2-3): KAGVTQTPRYLIKTRGQQVTLSCSPISGHRSVSWYQQTPGQGLQFLFEYFSETQRNKGNFPGRFSGRQFSNSRSEMNVSTLELGDSALYLCASSLEGGTSTDTQYFGPGTRLTVL.

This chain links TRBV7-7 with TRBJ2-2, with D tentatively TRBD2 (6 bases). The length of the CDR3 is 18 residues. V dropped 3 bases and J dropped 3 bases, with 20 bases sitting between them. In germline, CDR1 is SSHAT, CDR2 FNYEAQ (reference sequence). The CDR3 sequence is CASSLRRGGMKDTGELFF. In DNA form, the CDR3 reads TGTGCCAGCAGCTTGCGTCGGGGAGGAATGAAGGACACCGGGGAGCTGTTTTTT.

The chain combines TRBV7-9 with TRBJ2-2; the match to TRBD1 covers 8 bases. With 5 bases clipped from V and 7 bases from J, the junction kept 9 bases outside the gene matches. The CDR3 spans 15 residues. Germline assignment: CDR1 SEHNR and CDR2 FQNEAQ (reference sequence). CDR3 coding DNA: TGTGCCAGCAGCCCCCGACAGGGGATGGGCGGGGAGCTGTTTTTT. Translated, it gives CASSPRQGMGGELFF.

The CDR3 protein is CASSQGPGGVNSPLHF. CDR3 DNA sequence: TGTGCCAGCAGCCAGGGTCCGGGGGGGGTAAATTCACCCCTCCACTTT. The rearrangement links TRBV3-1 (or the pseudogene TRBV3-2) to TRBJ1-6; D possibly corresponds to TRBD1 (5 bases). The CDR3 spans 16 residues. V dropped 3 bases and J dropped 7 bases, with 16 bases sitting between them. From germline, CDR1 is LGHDT and CDR2 YNNKEL (reference sequence).

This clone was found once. CDR3 DNA sequence: TGTGCCAGCAGCGGCTGGACACTAAACACCGGGGAGCTGTTTTTT. This gives the protein CASSGWTLNTGELFF. This rearrangement joins TRBV7-9 to TRBJ2-2, with D possibly being TRBD1 (5 bases). This CDR3 spans 15 amino acids. V dropped 5 bases and J dropped 2 bases, with 12 bases sitting between them. The germline V gene has CDR1 SEHNR and CDR2 FQNEAQ (reference sequence).

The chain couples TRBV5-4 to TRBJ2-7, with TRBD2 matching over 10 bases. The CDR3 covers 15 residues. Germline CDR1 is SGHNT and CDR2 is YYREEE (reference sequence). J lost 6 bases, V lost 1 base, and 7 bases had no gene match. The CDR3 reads CASSLSAGGLAEQYF. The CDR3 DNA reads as TGTGCCAGCAGCTTGTCAGCGGGGGGGCTTGCCGAGCAGTACTTC.

CDR3 in DNA: TGTGCCAGCAGCCAAGTCCTGGGACAAGATACGCAGTATTTT. As protein: CASSQVLGQDTQYF. The gene calls are TRBV3-1 (or the pseudogene TRBV3-2) and TRBJ2-3; D is perhaps TRBD1 (6 bases). Per germline, CDR1 LGHDT and CDR2 YNNKEL (reference sequence). The CDR3 is 14 amino acids. V was clipped by 1 base and J by 5 bases, with 10 bases between them.

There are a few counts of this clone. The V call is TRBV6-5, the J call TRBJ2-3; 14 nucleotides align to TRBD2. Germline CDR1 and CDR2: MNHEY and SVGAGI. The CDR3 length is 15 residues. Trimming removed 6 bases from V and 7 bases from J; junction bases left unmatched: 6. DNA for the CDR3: TGTGCCAGCAGAGAGACTAGCGGGGGGGCGAATACGCAGTATTTT. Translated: CASRETSGGANTQYF.